A single sample gave rise to the 6 T cell receptor beta chains below, sequenced in a study of shared clonotypes between healthy human individuals. Using immunoSEQ multiplex PCR, the repertoire was profiled, and TCRdb retains in-frame clones only, with some absent. This sample carries roughly 500,000 clones, 60% to 85% of them seen once, and the ten largest clones take roughly 13%. The sequencing input was PBMCs. The receptors were sampled from a woman in her thirties or forties in good health. Some clones in this sample may be carry-over from other donors' samples.

The CDR3 is CASSRTGRGYEQYF. In DNA form, the CDR3 reads TGCGCCAGCAGCAGGACAGGGAGGGGATACGAGCAGTACTTC. The chain carries TRBV5-1 and TRBJ2-7; maybe TRBD1 (8 bases). This CDR3 is built from 14 residues. Trimming left V 4 bases short and J 4 bases short, with 15 bases between. The germline V gene encodes CDR1 SGHRS and CDR2 YFSETQ.

V usage is TRBV7-2 and J usage is TRBJ2-7; 7 bases map to TRBD2. The junction had 3 bases not matched to a gene; V was cut back by 2 bases and J by 2 bases. From germline, CDR1 is SGHTA and CDR2 FQGNSA. The CDR3 spans 14 residues. CDR3 sequence reads: CASSLPGGPYEQYF. The CDR3 nucleotides read TGTGCCAGCAGCTTACCGGGAGGCCCCTACGAGCAGTACTTC.

The chain couples TRBV7-3 to TRBJ2-1; TRBD2 is a possible D gene (5 bases). Trimming cost V 0 bases and J 2 bases, with 11 bases left between them. Germline values: CDR1 SGHTA, CDR2 FQGTGA. This CDR3 region has 16 residues. The CDR3 region has the DNA TGTGCCAGCAGCTTAACGAGTAGCGCCGCCTACAATGAGCAGTTCTTC. Its translation: CASSLTSSAAYNEQFF. Together with reference TRBV7-3 and TRBJ2-1, the CDR3 gives the full variable domain: GAGVSQTPSNKVTEKGKYVELRCDPISGHTALYWYRQSLGQGPEFLIYFQGTGAADDSGLPNDRFFAVRPEGSVSTLKIQRTERGDSAVYLCASSLTSSAAYNEQFFGPGTRLTVL.

This clone is a singleton in its sample. A read error is likely here: a far larger clone is one base away. The rearrangement uses TRBV6-4 and TRBJ2-3, with TRBD2 matching over 12 bases. V lost 4 bases and J lost 1; bases outside the gene matches: 0. The CDR3 has 15 residues. In germline, CDR1 is MRHNA, CDR2 SNTAGT. The CDR3 nucleotides read TGTGCCAGCAGTGGGACTAGCGGGGGCACAGATACGCAGTATTTT. As protein: CASSGTSGGTDTQYF.

This clone was counted once. The chain employs TRBV30 and TRBJ2-5; D not resolved. CDR1 is GTSNPN, CDR2 SVGIG, per germline (reference sequence). Trimming pared 0 bases from V and 3 bases from J, leaving 11 bases between. There are 14 residues in the CDR3. CDR3 loop: CAWSVRRFKETQYF. CDR3 DNA: TGTGCCTGGAGTGTACGCAGGTTCAAAGAGACCCAGTACTTC.

This clone was observed a few times. The gene calls are TRBV7-9 and TRBJ2-3; possible D gene TRBD2, 6 bases. The ends were cut back, 5 bases at V and 6 bases at J, with 12 bases in the middle. There are 13 residues in the CDR3. Germline V gene sequence: CDR1 SEHNR, CDR2 FQNEAQ (reference sequence). CDR3 in amino acids: CASSITGVDTQYF. The CDR3 region has the DNA TGTGCCAGCAGCATAACGGGAGTTGATACGCAGTATTTT. Full variable domain (missing parts from reference TRBV7-9 and TRBJ2-3): DTGVSQNPRHKITKRGQNVTFRCDPISEHNRLYWYRQTLGQGPEFLTYFQNEAQLEKSRLLSDRFSAERPKGSFSTLEIQRTEQGDSAMYLCASSITGVDTQYFGPGTRLTVL.